These 12 T cell receptor beta chains were all obtained from the same sample, sequenced in a study of tumor and adjacent non-tumor tissue in lung cancer. The template was RNA from unsorted bulk tissue. A modified ARM-PCR protocol with three rounds of nested PCR amplified TCRbeta. TCRdb re-analysed the multiplex PCR reads in MiXCR, keeping a single row per CDR3 protein. The sample yields roughly 70,000 distinct CDR3 sequences, 55% to 85% seen once. Specimen: lung tumor tissue. Source of these receptors: a man between 60 and 70 years old with non-small cell lung cancer.

On this clonotype: One end of the junction does not line up with germline, which may come from a read error. The V call is TRBV10-3, the J call TRBJ2-6; 12 nucleotides agree with TRBD2. Germline lookup yields CDR1 ENHRY and CDR2 SYGVKD. This CDR3 is 20 amino acids long. The CDR3 is CPISEYGASGRDSGANVLTF. The DNA for the CDR3 is TGTCCCATCAGTGAATATGGGGCTAGCGGGAGGGACTCTGGGGCCAATGTCCTGACTTTC.

Notes on this clonotype: Mismatch with germline at one junction end may stem from a read error. This chain connects TRBV20-1 to TRBJ1-1; no definite D call. Germline V CDR1 and CDR2: DFQATT, SNEGSKA (reference sequence). This CDR3 has 14 residues. The CDR3 DNA sequence: TGCAGCGCTAGGCAGGCCGGTCCATACACTGAAGCTTTCTTT. Residues: CSARQAGPYTEAFF.

This chain joins TRBV20-1 and TRBJ2-5; possibly TRBD2 for D (6 bases). V was shortened by 7 bases and J by 2 bases, with 20 bases between the two germline ends. This CDR3 contains 15 residues. Germline V gene lookup returns CDR1 DFQATT and CDR2 SNEGSKA (reference sequence). The CDR3 DNA sequence: TGCAGTGTCTTAGTGGGCGGGGTACTACAAGAGACCCAGTACTTC. Translated: CSVLVGGVLQETQYF.

This clonotype was found a few times. V gene TRBV28 combines with J gene TRBJ2-2; a weak D match, TRBD1 (7 bases). CDR1 and CDR2 from the germline V gene are MDHEN and SYDVKM. V lost 4 bases to trimming and J lost 5 bases, with 11 bases between them. This CDR3 contains 14 residues. The CDR3 region is CASSSTGRTGELFF. The CDR3 DNA reads as TGTGCCAGCAGTTCGACAGGGAGGACCGGGGAGCTGTTTTTT.

Of note for this clonotype: Because it lacks the conserved phenylalanine or tryptophan at the end, this CDR3 is likely a read error. This chain connects TRBV6-2 or TRBV6-3 to TRBJ2-1; 7 bases agree with TRBD2. The CDR3 runs 17 residues. J gave up 9 bases and V 2 bases, and 16 bases lay outside the gene matches. Germline assignment: CDR1 MNHEY and CDR2 SVGEGT. In DNA, the CDR3 is TGTGCCAGCAGTTACAATATACGCGGGAGTTTTCCCCCTGAGCAGTTCATC. Translated, it gives CASSYNIRGSFPPEQFI.

Points on this clonotype: An end of the junction does not agree with germline; a read error may underlie this. This chain connects TRBV5-1 to TRBJ2-2; D unclear. The V gene's germline CDR1 is SGHRS and CDR2 YFSETQ. The CDR3 extends over 15 amino acids. In DNA form, the CDR3 reads TGCGCCAGCGGCTTGGTTGGACCGAACACCGGGGAGCTGTTTTTT. It specifies CASGLVGPNTGELFF.

Concerning this clonotype itself: The junction does not match germline at one end; this may be a read error. The chain couples TRBV20-1 to TRBJ2-3; D possibly corresponds to TRBD2 (6 bases). Germline CDR1 and CDR2: DFQATT and SNEGSKA (reference sequence). There are 13 residues in the CDR3. The CDR3 sequence: CSDSREVTDTQYF. The CDR3 DNA reads TGTAGTGACTCGAGGGAGGTAACAGATACGCAGTATTTT.

This clonotype appeared many times. The genes are TRBV6-1 and TRBJ1-1; maybe TRBD1 (5 bases). This CDR3 comprises 13 residues. The germline CDR1 and CDR2 sequences are MNHNS and SASEGT. The V end lost 6 bases, the J end lost 1 base, and 9 bases lay between the germline ends. As DNA, the CDR3 is TGTGCCAGCAGGAGACAGTCGAACACTGAAGCTTTCTTT. It is translated as CASRRQSNTEAFF.

This clonotype was picked up a small number of times. At one boundary the junction diverges from the germline segment, which might be a read error. This chain links TRBV6-6 with TRBJ1-5, with D perhaps matching TRBD1 (5 bases). Germline CDR1 MNHNY, CDR2 SVGAGI (reference sequence). This CDR3 region has 13 residues. The CDR3 region has the DNA TGTGCCAACAGACCAAACAGGAATCAGCCACAGCATTTT. This gives the protein CANRPNRNQPQHF.

Points on this clonotype: Since a much larger clone is just one base distant, this may be a read error. This chain uses TRBV5-1 with TRBJ2-1; a weak D match, TRBD2 (5 bases). This CDR3 is 16 amino acids long. Germline V gives CDR1 SGHRS, CDR2 YFSETQ. The V gene lost 0 bases and the J gene lost 7 bases, with 17 bases spanning the gap. The CDR3 reads CASSLATEGPGNEQFF. CDR3 in DNA: TGCGCCAGCAGCTTGGCCACAGAGGGCCCCGGGAATGAGCAGTTCTTC.

The chain links TRBV6-2 or TRBV6-3 to TRBJ1-1; tentative D call: TRBD1 (5 bases). Germline values: CDR1 MNHEY, CDR2 SVGEGT. There are 12 residues in the CDR3. The ends were cut back, 6 bases at V and 7 bases at J, with 12 bases in the middle. The CDR3 sequence: CASRTIGDEAFF. CDR3 nucleotides: TGTGCCAGCAGAACCATAGGGGATGAAGCTTTCTTT.

Concerning this clonotype itself: A read error is likely, as this CDR3 ends without the conserved phenylalanine or tryptophan. The chain has TRBV6-6 and TRBJ2-1; D not certain. CDR1 and CDR2 from the germline V gene are MNHNY and SVGAGI (reference sequence). The CDR3 is 14 amino acids. The chain's CDR3 is CASSYGLVYIEQFI. The CDR3 DNA is TGTGCCAGCAGTTATGGGCTGGTGTACATTGAGCAGTTCATC.